This TCR beta chain was documented in a study of shared clonotypes between healthy human individuals. TCRdb keeps only in-frame clones here, not all; method: immunoSEQ multiplex PCR. The sample includes some 2.4 million clones, more than 85% of them seen just once. CDR1 is MDHEN, CDR2 SYDVKM, per germline. The CDR3 contains 14 residues. V was cut by 5 bases and J by 3 bases, with 14 bases left in between. The TCR sequence derives from a man younger than 35 in good health. Some clones in this sample may be carry-over from other donors' samples. The V call is TRBV28, the J call TRBJ2-7; possibly TRBD1 for D (6 bases). The sample taken for sequencing was naive CD4+ T cells from PBMCs. The subset here: CD45RA+ positively selected. CDR3 sequence reads: CASSIQGPYYEQYF. CDR3 nucleotides: TGTGCCAGCAGTATACAGGGACCCTACTACGAGCAGTACTTC. Variable domain in full (rest from reference TRBV28 and TRBJ2-7): DVKVTQSSRYLVKRTGEKVFLECVQDMDHENMFWYRQDPGLGLRLIYFSYDVKMKEKGDIPEGYSVSREKKERFSLILESASTNQTSMYLCASSIQGPYYEQYFGPGTRLTVT.